A selection of T cell receptor beta chains follows, all from one sample in a study of blood T cells in healthy people across ages. A single record per CDR3 protein comes from TCRdb applying MiXCR to the 5' RACE reads. The profile shows some 1.4 million distinct CDR3 sequences, roughly 40% of them singletons. The sequenced material came from blood. These receptors all stem from a woman younger than 35 in good health. Each CDR3 is given with its conserved first and last residue. The order of the fields is clone size, V gene, CDR3 length, J gene, D gene, CDR3 DNA, CDR3 protein. A D gene is named only where the DNA matches it firmly. Clone size is shown for a subset of rows, as once, few, many or a class of expanded clone.

size: few; V: TRBV11-2; length: 15; J: TRBJ2-3; D: -; DNA: TGTGCCAGCAGCTTAGTGCAGGGCTTAACGGATACGCAGTATTTT; CDR3: CASSLVQGLTDTQYF
size: few; V: TRBV11-2; length: 19; J: TRBJ2-4; D: TRBD2; DNA: TGTGCCAGCAGCGTAGCCGGGGGGACGACTGACCTAGCCAAAAACATTCAGTACTTC; CDR3: CASSVAGGTTDLAKNIQYF
size: -; V: TRBV12-3/TRBV12-4; length: 14; J: TRBJ2-5; D: -; DNA: TGTGCCAGCAGCCCCCGGGCTATGGGGCAGACCCAGTACTTC; CDR3: CASSPRAMGQTQYF
size: -; V: TRBV28; length: 15; J: TRBJ2-7; D: -; DNA: TGTGCCAGCAGTTTGGAACGGACCCTACGGGGCGAGCAGTACTTC; CDR3: CASSLERTLRGEQYF
size: many; V: TRBV29-1; length: 14; J: TRBJ2-1; D: -; DNA: TGCAGCGTGAAGCCGGGCACTTACAACAATGAGCAGTTCTTC; CDR3: CSVKPGTYNNEQFF
size: -; V: TRBV12-3/TRBV12-4; length: 14; J: TRBJ2-1; D: -; DNA: TGTGCCAGCCTCCGGGAAGAGTCCTACAATGAGCAGTTCTTC; CDR3: CASLREESYNEQFF
size: many; V: TRBV6-5; length: 13; J: TRBJ1-1; D: -; DNA: TGTGCCAGCTCGATTTACATGAACACTGAAGCTTTCTTT; CDR3: CASSIYMNTEAFF
size: few; V: TRBV20-1; length: 17; J: TRBJ2-7; D: TRBD1; DNA: TGCAGTCATCTCATTCCCTCTGATGACAGGGAAGTCTACGAGCAGTACTTC; CDR3: CSHLIPSDDREVYEQYF
size: few; V: TRBV29-1; length: 12; J: TRBJ1-2; D: -; DNA: TGCAGCGTTGAAGTCGATAACTATGGCTACACCTTC; CDR3: CSVEVDNYGYTF
size: -; V: TRBV4-1; length: 18; J: TRBJ2-3; D: TRBD2; DNA: TGCGCCAGCAGCCCGACCGGGACTAGCGGGCCACAGCCAGATACGCAGTATTTT; CDR3: CASSPTGTSGPQPDTQYF
size: -; V: TRBV28; length: 14; J: TRBJ1-6; D: -; DNA: TGTGCCAGCAGCCATAATCTCCAGGCCTCACCCCTCCACTTT; CDR3: CASSHNLQASPLHF
size: once; V: TRBV20-1; length: 16; J: TRBJ2-5; D: TRBD2; DNA: TGCAGTGCTAGAGTCCCTAGCGGGGGGTGGGGGGAGACCCAGTACTTC; CDR3: CSARVPSGGWGETQYF
size: -; V: TRBV6-5; length: 13; J: TRBJ1-1; D: TRBD1; DNA: TGTGCCAGCAGCCCGACAGGGATCACTGAAGCTTTCTTT; CDR3: CASSPTGITEAFF
size: -; V: TRBV6-6; length: 15; J: TRBJ1-6; D: -; DNA: TGTGCCAGCAGCCCCCTTGACAGGTCGAATTCACCCCTCCACTTT; CDR3: CASSPLDRSNSPLHF
size: -; V: TRBV7-2; length: 15; J: TRBJ1-1; D: -; DNA: TGTGCCAGCAGCCCCCCAGGGACTCTGAACACTGAAGCTTTCTTT; CDR3: CASSPPGTLNTEAFF
size: -; V: TRBV27; length: 17; J: TRBJ2-3; D: -; DNA: TGTGCCAGCAGTTTATCGGGTCGGTCCTCGGGTAGAGATACGCAGTATTTT; CDR3: CASSLSGRSSGRDTQYF
size: -; V: TRBV20-1; length: 12; J: TRBJ2-7; D: TRBD1; DNA: TGCAGTGCCCTCCGGGACAGTAACGAGCAGTACTTC; CDR3: CSALRDSNEQYF
size: few; V: TRBV6-1; length: 16; J: TRBJ2-1; D: TRBD1; DNA: TGTGCCAGCAGTGAAAAAGGGACAGGGTTATACAATGAGCAGTTCTTC; CDR3: CASSEKGTGLYNEQFF
size: -; V: TRBV10-2; length: 15; J: TRBJ2-1; D: TRBD2; DNA: TGCGCCAGCCGTAACCCCGGGGGGGCCGGGAATGAGCAGTTCTTC; CDR3: CASRNPGGAGNEQFF
size: once; V: TRBV20-1; length: 13; J: TRBJ2-1; D: -; DNA: TGCAGTGCTAACCCCTTTACGACCAATGTGCAGTTCTTC; CDR3: CSANPFTTNVQFF
size: -; V: TRBV4-1; length: 14; J: TRBJ1-4; D: TRBD1; DNA: TGCGCCAGCAGGCAACAGGGGCATAATGAAAAACTGTTTTTT; CDR3: CASRQQGHNEKLFF
size: -; V: TRBV25-1; length: 14; J: TRBJ2-5; D: -; DNA: TGTGCCAGCAGTGAATTAACACGCGAAGAGACCCAGTACTTC; CDR3: CASSELTREETQYF
size: -; V: TRBV28; length: 15; J: TRBJ1-1; D: TRBD1; DNA: TGTGCCAGCACTCTGACAGGGAACTTGAACACTGAAGCTTTCTTT; CDR3: CASTLTGNLNTEAFF
size: -; V: TRBV20-1; length: 13; J: TRBJ1-1; D: -; DNA: TGCAGTGCCGTGACAGGAGTATTCACTGAAGCTTTCTTT; CDR3: CSAVTGVFTEAFF
size: -; V: TRBV4-2; length: 23; J: TRBJ1-1; D: -; DNA: TGTGCCAGCAGCCAGGACGTCCCTTGGTTTTTTGTCGCGGTGATAGGTGGGAACACTGAAGCTTTCTTT; CDR3: CASSQDVPWFFVAVIGGNTEAFF